The 29 T cell receptor beta chains reported below all come from one sample, sequenced in a study of T cells in Graves' hyperthyroidism and ophthalmopathy. Researchers took RNA transcripts and amplified the TCR beta CDR3 regions from them. First-round RT-PCR of the TCR CDR3 relied on the HTBI primer set. A single record per CDR3 protein comes from TCRdb applying MiXCR to the multiplex PCR reads. The sample holds about 410,000 distinct CDR3 sequences, roughly 14% seen once. The sequenced sample was blood. The receptor set was obtained from a woman in her 30s with Graves' ophthalmopathy.

This clonotype was counted at least ten times. V is TRBV20-1 and J is TRBJ2-1, with a weak D call TRBD2 (5 bases). Per germline, CDR1 DFQATT and CDR2 SNEGSKA (reference sequence). CDR3 length: 15 amino acids. V was cut by 0 bases and J by 1 base, with 10 bases left in between. CDR3 coding DNA: TGCAGTGCTAGAGATCCCGGGGAGTCCTACAATGAGCAGTTCTTC. The encoded protein is CSARDPGESYNEQFF.

This clonotype was seen many times. The chain uses TRBV7-9 and TRBJ1-2; D uncertain. CDR1 SEHNR and CDR2 FQNEAQ come from the germline V gene (reference sequence). This CDR3 spans 14 amino acids. Between the trimmed V and J ends, which lost 0 bases and 4 bases, there was a span of 9 bases. In nucleotides, the CDR3 is TGTGCCAGCAGCTTAGCTGGCAGGAGCTATGGCTACACCTTC. The encoded protein is CASSLAGRSYGYTF.

The DNA of the CDR3 is TGTGCCTTAGGACAGGGTCCCATATCTATACGAAACACCATATATTTT. It translates to CALGQGPISIRNTIYF. The chain is built from TRBV30 and TRBJ1-3; 8 bases are a match to TRBD1. CDR3 size: 16 residues. V shed 7 bases and J 5 bases; nucleotides not matched to a gene: 16. In germline, CDR1 is GTSNPN, CDR2 SVGIG (reference sequence). The full variable domain, its missing parts supplied by reference TRBV30 and TRBJ1-3, is SQTIHQWPATLVQPVGSPLSLECTVEGTSNPNLYWYRQAAGRGLQLLFYSVGIGQISSEVPQNLSASRPQDRQFILSSKKLLLSDSGFYLCALGQGPISIRNTIYFGEGSWLTVV.

This clonotype has a count of ten or more. The genes are TRBV7-8 and TRBJ2-5; D is unresolved. V shed 5 bases and J shed 0 bases, with 7 bases lying between them. In germline, CDR1 is SGHVS, CDR2 FQNEAQ. This CDR3 is built from 13 residues. The CDR3 coding sequence is TGTGCCAGCAGCGCTACCCACCAAGAGACCCAGTACTTC. This encodes CASSATHQETQYF. The full variable domain, in which reference TRBV7-8 and TRBJ2-5 provide the parts outside the CDR3, is GAGVSQSPRYKVAKRGQDVALRCDPISGHVSLFWYQQALGQGPEFLTYFQNEAQLDKSGLPSDRFFAERPEGSVSTLKIQRTQQEDSAVYLCASSATHQETQYFGPGTRLLVL.

This clonotype was seen many times. The chain couples TRBV18 to TRBJ2-5; D not resolved. The germline V and J ends were trimmed by 3 bases and 4 bases, with 9 bases remaining between them. The CDR3 length is 13 residues. Germline V CDR1 and CDR2: KGHSH, LQKENI. CDR3 region: CASSPNGRETQYF. CDR3 DNA: TGTGCCAGCTCACCGAATGGGCGAGAGACCCAGTACTTC.

The CDR3, as DNA: TGTGCCAGCAGCATCCGGACAGGGGAAAATCTCCTCGGCTACACCTTC. As protein: CASSIRTGENLLGYTF. The chain joins TRBV13 to TRBJ1-2; 9 bases fit TRBD1. CDR1 is PRHDT and CDR2 is FYEKMQ in the germline V gene (reference sequence). The length of the CDR3 is 16 residues. The junction had 15 bases not matched to a gene; V was cut back by 5 bases and J by 8 bases.

The gene calls are TRBV9 and TRBJ1-1, with D maybe TRBD1 (5 bases). Between the trimmed V and J ends, which lost 7 bases and 1 base, there was a span of 11 bases. The germline V gene has CDR1 SGDLS and CDR2 YYNGEE. The CDR3 is 13 residues long. In nucleotides, the CDR3 is TGTGCCAGCTGGGGGGACTCGAACACTGAAGCTTTCTTT. It is translated as CASWGDSNTEAFF.

This clonotype has at least ten counts. This chain joins TRBV28 and TRBJ2-5, with 7 nucleotides matching TRBD1. Unmatched junction bases numbered 8, after V lost 2 bases and J lost 2 bases. The CDR3 has 16 residues. Germline V lookup: CDR1 MDHEN, CDR2 SYDVKM. CDR3 residues: CASSLAPPGQQETQYF. In DNA form, the CDR3 reads TGTGCCAGCAGTTTAGCACCTCCGGGACAGCAAGAGACCCAGTACTTC.

This clonotype was detected many times. The rearrangement links TRBV27 to TRBJ2-1; unclear D gene. The CDR3 covers 16 residues. The V end was cut by 5 bases, the J end by 0 bases, with 14 bases between. Germline values: CDR1 MNHEY, CDR2 SMNVEV (reference sequence). The CDR3 reads CASSPDPWDSYNEQFF. The CDR3 DNA is TGTGCCAGCAGTCCTGATCCTTGGGACTCCTACAATGAGCAGTTCTTC.

This clonotype was recorded many times. V gene TRBV24-1 combines with J gene TRBJ2-5, with D uncertain. The germline V gene encodes CDR1 KGHDR and CDR2 SFDVKD. This CDR3 is 15 amino acids long. With 3 bases removed from V and 1 base from J, the gap between germline ends came to 11 bases. CDR3 sequence reads: CATSDPPDGQETQYF. The CDR3 DNA reads TGTGCCACCAGTGATCCCCCGGACGGCCAAGAGACCCAGTACTTC.

A word on this clonotype: Sequence at one end of the junction differs from germline and may be a read error. The V gene is TRBV27, the J gene TRBJ1-5, with a tentative D call TRBD1 (6 bases). This CDR3 is built from 16 residues. CDR1 is MNHEY, CDR2 SMNVEV, per germline (reference sequence). Here the CDR3 reads CAGSVRGMNSNQPQHF. Here the CDR3 DNA reads TGTGCCGGCAGTGTCAGGGGAATGAATAGCAATCAGCCCCAGCATTTT.

At least ten counts were recorded for this clonotype. V and J are TRBV5-8 and TRBJ2-5; the match to TRBD1 covers 9 bases. The germline V gene encodes CDR1 SGHTS and CDR2 YDEGEE. CDR3 length: 15 amino acids. V shed 3 bases and J 4 bases; nucleotides not matched to a gene: 7. CDR3 sequence: CASSWTGVPGETQYF. CDR3 coding DNA: TGTGCCAGCAGCTGGACAGGGGTACCGGGAGAGACCCAGTACTTC.

This clonotype showed up many times. This chain links TRBV28 with TRBJ1-6; D may be TRBD1 (6 bases). Germline CDR1 is MDHEN and CDR2 is SYDVKM. V was pared by 2 bases and J by 9 bases, with 20 bases between. The CDR3 runs to 17 residues. CDR3 protein: CASSLGRGIGSGSPLHF. CDR3 DNA sequence: TGTGCCAGCAGTTTAGGCAGGGGCATAGGTTCCGGTTCACCCCTCCACTTT. The full variable domain, completed using reference TRBV28 and TRBJ1-6, is DVKVTQSSRYLVKRTGEKVFLECVQDMDHENMFWYRQDPGLGLRLIYFSYDVKMKEKGDIPEGYSVSREKKERFSLILESASTNQTSMYLCASSLGRGIGSGSPLHFGNGTRLTVT.

The table lists this clonotype with many counts. The chain recombines TRBV28 with TRBJ2-3; 9 bases agree with TRBD2. Germline V CDR1 and CDR2: MDHEN, SYDVKM. The CDR3 loop spans 15 amino acids. The junction had 4 bases not matched to a gene; V was cut back by 2 bases and J by 4 bases. CDR3: CASSLAGGPADTQYF. CDR3 nucleotides: TGTGCCAGCAGTTTAGCGGGGGGGCCGGCAGATACGCAGTATTTT.

This clonotype was counted ten times or more. The CDR3 loop is CASKIGEIYHYSTSGNTIYF. Written as DNA, the CDR3 is TGTGCCAGCAAGATCGGGGAAATTTACCATTACTCAACCTCTGGAAACACCATATATTTT. The gene calls are TRBV2 and TRBJ1-3; D is ambiguous. Germline-derived CDR1 and CDR2 are SNHLY and FYNNEI. V gave up 7 bases and J gave up 0 bases, with 28 bases separating them. The CDR3 spans 20 residues.

The gene calls are TRBV28 and TRBJ2-7, with 8 bases identical to TRBD1. Germline assignment: CDR1 MDHEN and CDR2 SYDVKM. Trimming removed 4 bases from V and 0 bases from J; junction bases left unmatched: 8. The length of the CDR3 is 16 residues. The CDR3 region is CASSYPGTGYSYEQYF. In DNA, the CDR3 is TGTGCCAGCAGTTATCCCGGGACAGGCTACTCCTACGAGCAGTACTTC. Filled out from reference TRBV28 and TRBJ2-7, the complete variable domain reads DVKVTQSSRYLVKRTGEKVFLECVQDMDHENMFWYRQDPGLGLRLIYFSYDVKMKEKGDIPEGYSVSREKKERFSLILESASTNQTSMYLCASSYPGTGYSYEQYFGPGTRLTVT.

In this sample, this clonotype turned up many times. J is TRBJ2-1 and V is TRBV7-3, with 7 bases matching TRBD1. The junction had 4 bases not matched to a gene; V was cut back by 5 bases and J by 0 bases. This CDR3 spans 15 amino acids. CDR1 and CDR2 from the germline V gene are SGHTA and FQGTGA. The CDR3 protein is CASSRQGSSYNEQFF. Here the CDR3 DNA reads TGTGCCAGCAGCCGACAGGGAAGCTCCTACAATGAGCAGTTCTTC. Full variable domain (remainder filled in from reference TRBV7-3 and TRBJ2-1): GAGVSQTPSNKVTEKGKYVELRCDPISGHTALYWYRQSLGQGPEFLIYFQGTGAADDSGLPNDRFFAVRPEGSVSTLKIQRTERGDSAVYLCASSRQGSSYNEQFFGPGTRLTVL.

This clonotype occurred a few times. A much larger clonotype is one base distant, so this may be a read error. The J gene is TRBJ1-5, the V gene TRBV27; D remains unclear. CDR3 length equals 13 residues. Trimming stripped 5 bases from V and 7 bases from J, with 12 bases between. Germline V lookup: CDR1 MNHEY, CDR2 SMNVEV (reference sequence). CDR3 sequence: CASSGIGRQPQHF. CDR3 coding DNA: TGTGCCAGCAGTGGTATAGGGCGGCAGCCCCAGCATTTT.

Comment on this clonotype: This may arise from a read error, as a much more abundant clone is one base away. The chain has TRBV20-1 and TRBJ2-7; D is unclear. The CDR3 contains 13 residues. CDR1 and CDR2 from the germline V gene are DFQATT and SNEGSKA (reference sequence). DNA of the CDR3: TGCAGCGGATTGGTGGGGTCATCCTACGAGCAGTACTTC. It is translated as CSGLVGSSYEQYF.

This clonotype was counted many times. V and J are TRBV30 and TRBJ2-3; the D is unclear. CDR1 is GTSNPN, CDR2 SVGIG, per germline (reference sequence). This CDR3 is built from 14 residues. V was pared by 3 bases and J by 2 bases, with 12 bases between. Here the CDR3 reads CAWSERGTTDTQYF. The CDR3 region has the DNA TGTGCCTGGAGCGAGAGAGGAACCACAGATACGCAGTATTTT.

This clonotype was seen ten or more times. This chain links TRBV2 with TRBJ1-5, with D possibly TRBD1 on 5 matching bases. There are 16 residues in the CDR3. Per germline, CDR1 SNHLY and CDR2 FYNNEI. Trimming shortened V by 6 bases and J by 5 bases, and 20 bases separated the two germline ends. The CDR3 region has the DNA TGTGCCAGCAGCGTACGACCGGGACCCGGCTATCAGCCCCAGCATTTT. Translating it yields CASSVRPGPGYQPQHF.

In its sample, this clonotype was seen many times. The V call is TRBV30, the J call TRBJ2-5; 7 bases fit TRBD1. Per the germline V gene, CDR1 is GTSNPN and CDR2 is SVGIG (reference sequence). With V trimmed by 3 bases and J by 2 bases, 6 bases remained unmatched. The CDR3 contains 14 residues. The CDR3 region is CAWRPQGNQETQYF. The CDR3 region has the DNA TGTGCCTGGAGACCACAGGGGAATCAAGAGACCCAGTACTTC. Based on the CDR3 plus reference TRBV30 and TRBJ2-5, the full variable domain is SQTIHQWPATLVQPVGSPLSLECTVEGTSNPNLYWYRQAAGRGLQLLFYSVGIGQISSEVPQNLSASRPQDRQFILSSKKLLLSDSGFYLCAWRPQGNQETQYFGPGTRLLVL.

Ten or more counts support this clonotype. This sequence joins TRBV14 and TRBJ1-2; D is perhaps TRBD1 (6 bases). With 0 bases removed from V and 3 bases from J, the gap between germline ends came to 11 bases. Germline CDR1 reads SGHDN; CDR2 reads FVKESK. The CDR3 is 15 residues long. DNA of the CDR3: TGTGCCAGCAGCCAAGAACTGGGGGCCTACTATGGCTACACCTTC. Translating it yields CASSQELGAYYGYTF.

In its sample, this clonotype was seen a few times. Possible read error: a much larger clone is one base away. DNA for the CDR3: TGTGCCAGCAGTTACCTCAGAGGCGGATATGGCTACACCTTC. Protein sequence: CASSYLRGGYGYTF. The gene calls are TRBV6-5 and TRBJ1-2; no clear D. The CDR3 sequence is 14 residues long. CDR1 and CDR2 from the germline V gene are MNHEY and SVGAGI. V lost 2 bases, J lost 5 bases, and 12 bases lay in between.

CDR3 in amino acids: CASSLGGDPDPYEQYF. DNA of the CDR3: TGTGCCAGCAGTTTGGGGGGAGACCCAGACCCCTACGAGCAGTACTTC. The V gene is TRBV25-1, the J gene TRBJ2-7; possible D gene TRBD2, 6 bases. The CDR3 is 16 amino acids. Per germline, CDR1 MGHDK and CDR2 SYGVNS. V lost 5 bases and J 2 bases, leaving 19 bases between the germline ends.

Ten or more counts support this clonotype. The chain has TRBV20-1 and TRBJ2-7; D ambiguous. The CDR3 has 14 amino acids. The ends were cut back, 5 bases at V and 5 bases at J, with 19 bases in the middle. Looked up from germline, CDR1 is DFQATT and CDR2 is SNEGSKA (reference sequence). The CDR3 is CSAYIATTDHEQYF. The CDR3 DNA reads as TGCAGTGCTTACATAGCAACCACGGACCACGAGCAGTACTTC.

This clonotype came up many times. The chain recombines TRBV4-1 with TRBJ1-3; D might be TRBD1 (5 bases). Germline CDR1 is MGHRA and CDR2 is YSYEKL. V was shortened by 3 bases and J by 8 bases, with 23 bases between the two germline ends. There are 17 residues in the CDR3. The CDR3 nucleotides read TGCGCCAGCAGCCACCCTATAGGGACTCCCCAAAGACACACCATATATTTT. Protein sequence: CASSHPIGTPQRHTIYF.

This clonotype was picked up many times. DNA of the CDR3: TGCAGTGCTAGGGGGTTCCAGGGTGAGACCCAGTACTTC. It codes for CSARGFQGETQYF. The chain uses TRBV20-1 and TRBJ2-5, with a possible D match to TRBD1 (5 bases). Germline values: CDR1 DFQATT, CDR2 SNEGSKA (reference sequence). CDR3 length: 13 residues. V was clipped by 3 bases and J by 5 bases, with 13 bases between them.

The table lists this clonotype with many counts. The chain links TRBV28 to TRBJ1-5, with unresolved D. Trimming pared 1 base from V and 3 bases from J, leaving 7 bases between. From germline, CDR1 is MDHEN and CDR2 SYDVKM. The length of the CDR3 is 14 residues. CDR3 nucleotide sequence: TGTGCCAGCAGTTTATACGGCAACAATCAGCCCCAGCATTTT. Amino acids: CASSLYGNNQPQHF.